The rows below give T cell receptor beta chains drawn from one sample of a study of neurological immune-mediated disorders. TCRdb itself ran the 5' RACE reads through MiXCR, one entry per CDR3 protein. The sample contains 15,000 to 20,000 distinct CDR3 sequences, roughly 15% of which appear only once. The material sequenced was CD4+ T cells from blood. The receptors stem from an older woman with HTLV-1-associated myelopathy (HAM/TSP). Both conserved end residues are trimmed from each CDR3.

CDR3 length,V gene,J gene,CDR3 protein
13,TRBV30,TRBJ2-7,AWSLSAGVTYEQY
13,TRBV5-5,TRBJ1-3,ASSLALGPGNTIY
11,TRBV29-1,TRBJ2-2,SVLAENTGELF
15,TRBV5-7,TRBJ2-1,ASSLGTGDTSYNEQF
13,TRBV29-1,TRBJ1-5,SVAREGDSNQPQH
12,TRBV20-1,TRBJ2-2,SAPGREPAGELF
16,TRBV5-1,TRBJ2-1,ASSTGTSGGALYNEQF
14,TRBV10-3,TRBJ2-1,AISDGVGTSYNEQF
12,TRBV20-1,TRBJ1-1,SAIDRDMNTEAF
13,TRBV5-7,TRBJ2-1,ASSLVLAGAGEQF
10,TRBV7-8,TRBJ2-7,SSSWDSYEQY
14,TRBV4-3,TRBJ2-1,ASSQELAGESNEQF
14,TRBV20-1,TRBJ2-2,SARNPSSGSSGELF
12,TRBV27,TRBJ2-4,ASSSPSSKNIQY
16,TRBV3-1,TRBJ2-1,ASSQGERTSGSKNEQF
11,TRBV11-3,TRBJ2-5,ASSLGQQETQY
13,TRBV7-9,TRBJ2-1,ASSLAGRIYNEQF
12,TRBV19,TRBJ1-1,ATSPGGGSTEAF
10,TRBV10-3,TRBJ2-2,AISENTGELF
12,TRBV6-1,TRBJ2-3,ASSSKGPIDTQY
13,TRBV9,TRBJ2-3,ASSAIAGGGDTQY
15,TRBV6-2/TRBV6-3,TRBJ2-3,ASSYSKGGPSTDTQY
12,TRBV7-2,TRBJ1-5,ASSYDGGSQPQH
13,TRBV2,TRBJ1-2,ASRIRQGQGYGYT
15,TRBV20-1,TRBJ2-1,SASNLGTSGAYNEQF
14,TRBV5-6,TRBJ2-7,ASSGPGTSGGAEQY
13,TRBV5-1,TRBJ1-5,ASSPNSGSNQPQH
14,TRBV20-1,TRBJ2-1,SAREGGRDREGEQF
12,TRBV5-1,TRBJ1-2,ASSRDSENYGYT
12,TRBV7-9,TRBJ1-3,ASSLQGTGNTIY
12,TRBV29-1,TRBJ2-3,SVLIGQSTDTQY
14,TRBV6-2/TRBV6-3,TRBJ2-1,ASSRLLAGAGNEQF
13,TRBV25-1,TRBJ2-2,ASSYPTGGTWELF
14,TRBV7-2,TRBJ1-1,ASSPMGLLTGTEAF
12,TRBV20-1,TRBJ2-3,SATLQGVTDTQY
13,TRBV7-2,TRBJ2-7,ASSLGGAGQSEQY
12,TRBV24-1,TRBJ2-3,ATGTRRSTDTQY
14,TRBV6-5,TRBJ2-2,ASSYGSGRDTGELF
12,TRBV5-1,TRBJ2-4,ASSLEVAGGLRY
14,TRBV12-3/TRBV12-4,TRBJ1-3,ASSERHTSSGNTIY
10,TRBV7-2,TRBJ2-3,ASSYQPDTQY
14,TRBV20-1,TRBJ1-1,SARDSSGAAGTEAF
12,TRBV4-3,TRBJ2-7,ASSQGTGSREQY
11,TRBV10-3,TRBJ1-2,AIGSPANYGYT
17,TRBV27,TRBJ1-5,ASSLTLGGALASNQPQH
14,TRBV5-1,TRBJ1-1,ASSFRDRGLNTEAF
13,TRBV6-2/TRBV6-3,TRBJ2-6,ASSYQGPGANVLT
12,TRBV6-1,TRBJ2-7,ASKEDPRGYEQY
11,TRBV10-3,TRBJ1-4,ATRTAGDEKLF
9,TRBV21-1,TRBJ1-2,ASSKPYGYT
13,TRBV6-5,TRBJ1-3,ASRGVQGSGNTIY
14,TRBV20-1,TRBJ2-1,SAREGRASSYNEQF